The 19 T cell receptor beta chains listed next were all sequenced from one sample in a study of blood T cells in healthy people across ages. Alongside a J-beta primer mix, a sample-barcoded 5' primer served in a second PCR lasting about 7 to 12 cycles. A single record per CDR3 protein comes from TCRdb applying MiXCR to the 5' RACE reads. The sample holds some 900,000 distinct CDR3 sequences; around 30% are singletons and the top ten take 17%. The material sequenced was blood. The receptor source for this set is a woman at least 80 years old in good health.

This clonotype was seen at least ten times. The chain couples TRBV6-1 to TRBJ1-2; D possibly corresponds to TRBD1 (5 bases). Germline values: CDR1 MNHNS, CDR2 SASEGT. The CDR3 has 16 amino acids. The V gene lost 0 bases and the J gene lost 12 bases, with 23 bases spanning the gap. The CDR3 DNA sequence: TGTGCCAGCAGTGAAGCCGGGCGGCCGGGATCCGGGACCCACACCTTC. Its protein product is CASSEAGRPGSGTHTF.

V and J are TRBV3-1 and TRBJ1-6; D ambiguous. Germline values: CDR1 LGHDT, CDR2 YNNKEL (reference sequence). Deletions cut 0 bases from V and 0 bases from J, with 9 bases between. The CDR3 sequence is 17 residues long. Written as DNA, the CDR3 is TGTGCCAGCAGCCAAGAAGGAGGTCTCTCCTATAATTCACCCCTCCACTTT. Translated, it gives CASSQEGGLSYNSPLHF.

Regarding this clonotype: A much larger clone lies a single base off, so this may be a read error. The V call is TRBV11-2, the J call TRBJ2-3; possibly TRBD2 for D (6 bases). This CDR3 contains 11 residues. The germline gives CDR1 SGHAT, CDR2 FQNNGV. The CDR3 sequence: CANSRGFTQYF. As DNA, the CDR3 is TGTGCCAACAGCCGGGGGTTTACGCAGTATTTT.

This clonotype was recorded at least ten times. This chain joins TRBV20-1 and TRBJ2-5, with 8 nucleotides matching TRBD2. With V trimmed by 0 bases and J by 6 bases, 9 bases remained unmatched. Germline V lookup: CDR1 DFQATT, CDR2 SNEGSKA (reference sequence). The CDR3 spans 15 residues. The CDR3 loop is CSARDQTSGGQTQYF. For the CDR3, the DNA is TGCAGTGCTAGAGATCAAACTAGCGGAGGTCAGACCCAGTACTTC.

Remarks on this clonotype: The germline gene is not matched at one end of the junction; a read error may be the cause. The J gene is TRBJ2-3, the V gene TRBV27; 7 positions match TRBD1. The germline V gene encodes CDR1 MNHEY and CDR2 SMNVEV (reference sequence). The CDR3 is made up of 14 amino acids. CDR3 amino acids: CASSSDRSTGTQYF. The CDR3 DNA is TGTGCCAGCAGTTCGGACAGGAGCACAGGTACGCAGTATTTT.

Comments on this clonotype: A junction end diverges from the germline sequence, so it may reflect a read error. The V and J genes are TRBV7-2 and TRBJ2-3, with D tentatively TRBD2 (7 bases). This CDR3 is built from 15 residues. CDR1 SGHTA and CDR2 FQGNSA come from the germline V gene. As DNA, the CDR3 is TGTGCCAGCGGCTTAGTGGGGGGGCCGATAGATACGCAGTATTTT. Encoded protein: CASGLVGGPIDTQYF. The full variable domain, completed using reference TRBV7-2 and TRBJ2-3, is GAGVSQSPSNKVTEKGKDVELRCDPISGHTALYWYRQSLGQGLEFLIYFQGNSAPDKSGLPSDRFSAERTGGSVSTLTIQRTQQEDSAVYLCASGLVGGPIDTQYFGPGTRLTVL.

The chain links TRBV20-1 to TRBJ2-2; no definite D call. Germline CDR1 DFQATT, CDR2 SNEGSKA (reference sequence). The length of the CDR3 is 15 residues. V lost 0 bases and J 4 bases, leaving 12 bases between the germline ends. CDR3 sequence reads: CSARDVLGITGELFF. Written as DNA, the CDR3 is TGCAGTGCTAGAGACGTTTTAGGGATCACCGGGGAGCTGTTTTTT.

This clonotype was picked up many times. In nucleotides, the CDR3 is TGTGCCAGCAGTTGGGGACTAGCGGGGTCCCAAGAGACCCAGTACTTC. It yields the protein CASSWGLAGSQETQYF. The chain combines TRBV28 with TRBJ2-5, with TRBD2 matching over 13 bases. J lost 1 base, V lost 4 bases, and 3 bases had no gene match. The CDR3 is made up of 16 amino acids. The germline CDR1 and CDR2 sequences are MDHEN and SYDVKM.

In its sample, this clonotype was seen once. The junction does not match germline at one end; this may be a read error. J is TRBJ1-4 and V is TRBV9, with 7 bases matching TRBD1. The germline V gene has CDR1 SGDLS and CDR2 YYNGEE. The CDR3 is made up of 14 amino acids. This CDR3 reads CTSSEGGGRGKLFF. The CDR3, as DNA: TGTACCAGCAGCGAGGGAGGGGGCAGGGGAAAACTGTTTTTT.

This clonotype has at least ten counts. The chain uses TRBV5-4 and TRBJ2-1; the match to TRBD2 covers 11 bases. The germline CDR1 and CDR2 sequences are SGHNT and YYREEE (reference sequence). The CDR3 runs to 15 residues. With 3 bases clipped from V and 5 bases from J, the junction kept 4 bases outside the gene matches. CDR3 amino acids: CASSWGTSGDNEQFF. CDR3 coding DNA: TGTGCCAGCAGCTGGGGGACTAGCGGTGACAATGAGCAGTTCTTC. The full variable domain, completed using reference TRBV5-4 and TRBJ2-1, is ETGVTQSPTHLIKTRGQQVTLRCSSQSGHNTVSWYQQALGQGPQFIFQYYREEENGRGNFPPRFSGLQFPNYSSELNVNALELDDSALYLCASSWGTSGDNEQFFGPGTRLTVL.

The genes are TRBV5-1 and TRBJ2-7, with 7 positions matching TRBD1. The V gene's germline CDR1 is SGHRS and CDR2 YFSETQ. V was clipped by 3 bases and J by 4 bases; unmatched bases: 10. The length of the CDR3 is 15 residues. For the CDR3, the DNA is TGCGCCAGCAGCTCTAGGACAGGCCCGGCTTACGAGCAGTACTTC. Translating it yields CASSSRTGPAYEQYF.

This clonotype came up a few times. The CDR3 is CASSQLAITGELFF. CDR3 nucleotide sequence: TGTGCCAGCAGCCAACTAGCAATCACCGGGGAGCTGTTTTTT. This chain connects TRBV7-8 to TRBJ2-2; D may be TRBD2 (6 bases). V lost 5 bases and J lost 4, with 11 bases in between. Germline CDR1 is SGHVS and CDR2 is FQNEAQ. The CDR3 extends over 14 amino acids.

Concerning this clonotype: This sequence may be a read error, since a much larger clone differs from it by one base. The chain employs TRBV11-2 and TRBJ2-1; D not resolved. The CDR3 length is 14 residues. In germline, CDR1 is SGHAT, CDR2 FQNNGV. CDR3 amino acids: CASSRRRSYNERFF. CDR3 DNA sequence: TGTGCCAGCAGCAGAAGAAGATCCTACAATGAGCGGTTCTTC.

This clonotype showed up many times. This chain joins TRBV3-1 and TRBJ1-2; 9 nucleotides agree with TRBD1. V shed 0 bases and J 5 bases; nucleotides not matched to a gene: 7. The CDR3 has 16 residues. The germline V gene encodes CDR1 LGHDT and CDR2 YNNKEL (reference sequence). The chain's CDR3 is CASSQDPGQGRYGYTF. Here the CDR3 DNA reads TGTGCCAGCAGCCAAGATCCGGGACAGGGCAGGTATGGCTACACCTTC.

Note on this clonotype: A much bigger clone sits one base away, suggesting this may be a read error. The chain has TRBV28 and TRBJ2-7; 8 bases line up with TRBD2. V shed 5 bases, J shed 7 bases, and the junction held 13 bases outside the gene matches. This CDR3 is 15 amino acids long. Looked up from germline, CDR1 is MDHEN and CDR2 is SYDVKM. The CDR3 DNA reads TGTGCCAGCAGTCCCTGGACTAGCAGATACAATGAGCAGTACTTC. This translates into CASSPWTSRYNEQYF.

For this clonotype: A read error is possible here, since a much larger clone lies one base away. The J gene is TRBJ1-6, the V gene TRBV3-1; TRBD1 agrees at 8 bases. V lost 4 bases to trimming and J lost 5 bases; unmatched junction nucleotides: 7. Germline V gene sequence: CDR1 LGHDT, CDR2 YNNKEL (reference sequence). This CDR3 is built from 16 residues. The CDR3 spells CASSPYWDRNNSPLHF. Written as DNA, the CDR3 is TGTGCCAGCAGCCCGTACTGGGACAGGAATAATTCACCCCTCCACTTT.

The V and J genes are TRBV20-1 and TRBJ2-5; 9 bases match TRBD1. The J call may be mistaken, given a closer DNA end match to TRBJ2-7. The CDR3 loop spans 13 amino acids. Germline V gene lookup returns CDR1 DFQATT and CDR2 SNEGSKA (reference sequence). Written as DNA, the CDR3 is TGCAGTTCAGAGACAGGGGGGAATTACGAGCAGTACTTC. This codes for CSSETGGNYEQYF.

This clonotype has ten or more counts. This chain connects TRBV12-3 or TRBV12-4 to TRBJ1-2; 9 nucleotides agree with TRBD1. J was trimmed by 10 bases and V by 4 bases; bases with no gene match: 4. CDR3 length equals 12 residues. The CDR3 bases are TGTGCCAGCAGTTCCCGGACAGGGGCCTACACCTTC. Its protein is CASSSRTGAYTF.

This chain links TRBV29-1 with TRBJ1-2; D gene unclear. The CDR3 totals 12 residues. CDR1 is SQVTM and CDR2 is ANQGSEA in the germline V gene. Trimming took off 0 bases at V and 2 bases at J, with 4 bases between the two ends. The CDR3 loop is CSVEESNYGYTF. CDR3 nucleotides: TGCAGCGTTGAAGAAAGCAACTATGGCTACACCTTC.